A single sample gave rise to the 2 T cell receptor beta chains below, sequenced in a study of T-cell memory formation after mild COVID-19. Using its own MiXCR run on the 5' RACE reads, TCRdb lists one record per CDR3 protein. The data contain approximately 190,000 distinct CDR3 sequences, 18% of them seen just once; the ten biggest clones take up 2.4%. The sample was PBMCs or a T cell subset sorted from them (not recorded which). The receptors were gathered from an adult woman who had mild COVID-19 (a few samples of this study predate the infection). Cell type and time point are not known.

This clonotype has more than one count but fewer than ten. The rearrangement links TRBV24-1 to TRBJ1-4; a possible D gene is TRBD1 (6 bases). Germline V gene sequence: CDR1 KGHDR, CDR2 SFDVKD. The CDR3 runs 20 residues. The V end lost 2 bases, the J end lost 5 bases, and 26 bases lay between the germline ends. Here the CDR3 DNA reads TGTGCCACCAGTGATTCGCGCGGCGGTGCAGGGGCGGGATCGAATGAAAAACTGTTTTTT. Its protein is CATSDSRGGAGAGSNEKLFF.

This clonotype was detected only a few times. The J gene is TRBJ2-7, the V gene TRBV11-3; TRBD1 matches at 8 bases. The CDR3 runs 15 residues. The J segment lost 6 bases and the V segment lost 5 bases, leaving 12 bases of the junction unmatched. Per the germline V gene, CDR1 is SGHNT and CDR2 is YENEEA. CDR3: CASSPAPGTGAEQYF. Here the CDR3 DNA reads TGTGCCAGCAGCCCTGCCCCCGGGACAGGAGCCGAGCAGTACTTC.